The clone carrying this T cell receptor (beta chain) was seen only once. This record comes from a study of T cell changes during pregnancy in multiple sclerosis. Repertoires were generated with immunoSEQ multiplex PCR, while TCRdb's copy carries only in-frame clones and drops some. The sample lists roughly 49,000 clones, 90% to 95% occurring once. CDR3 length equals 15 residues. V was cut by 0 bases and J by 1 base, with 9 bases left in between. Germline lookup yields CDR1 LGHNA and CDR2 YSLEER. Here the sequenced sample was peripheral blood, taken after pregnancy. This chain links TRBV4-3 with TRBJ1-1, with D hard to call. This TCR came from a female donor with multiple sclerosis, enrolled in a pregnancy study. As DNA, the CDR3 is TGCGCCAGCAGCCAAGAAGCGCGGGGGAACACTGAAGCTTTCTTT. Translated, it gives CASSQEARGNTEAFF.